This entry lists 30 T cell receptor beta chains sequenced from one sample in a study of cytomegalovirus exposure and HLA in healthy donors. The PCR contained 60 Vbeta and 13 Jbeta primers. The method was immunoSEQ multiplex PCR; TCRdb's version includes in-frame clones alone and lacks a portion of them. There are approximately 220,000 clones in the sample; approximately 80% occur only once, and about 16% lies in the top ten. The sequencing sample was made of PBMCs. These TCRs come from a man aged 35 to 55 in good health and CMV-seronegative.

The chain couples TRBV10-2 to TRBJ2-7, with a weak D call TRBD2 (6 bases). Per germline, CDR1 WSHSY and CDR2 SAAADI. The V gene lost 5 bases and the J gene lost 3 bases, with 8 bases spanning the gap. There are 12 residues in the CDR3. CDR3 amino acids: CASSPTSYEQYF. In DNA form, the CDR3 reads TGCGCCAGCAGTCCGACTAGCTACGAGCAGTACTTC.

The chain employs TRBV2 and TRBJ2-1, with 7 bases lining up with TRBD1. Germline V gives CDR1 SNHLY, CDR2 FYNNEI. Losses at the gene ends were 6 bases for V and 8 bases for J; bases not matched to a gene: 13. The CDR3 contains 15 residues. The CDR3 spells CASSKGARSIHEQFF. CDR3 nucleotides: TGTGCCAGCAGCAAGGGGGCGAGATCAATTCATGAGCAGTTCTTC. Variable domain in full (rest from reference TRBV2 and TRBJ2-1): EPEVTQTPSHQVTQMGQEVILRCVPISNHLYFYWYRQILGQKVEFLVSFYNNEISEKSEIFDDQFSVERPDGSNFTLKIRSTKLEDSAMYFCASSKGARSIHEQFFGPGTRLTVL.

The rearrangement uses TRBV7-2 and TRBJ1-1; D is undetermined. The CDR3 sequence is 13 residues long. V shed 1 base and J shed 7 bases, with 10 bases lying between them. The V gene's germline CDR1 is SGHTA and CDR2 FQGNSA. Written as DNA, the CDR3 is TGTGCCAGCAGCTTAGTTTTTGGTAGTGAAGCTTTCTTT. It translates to CASSLVFGSEAFF.

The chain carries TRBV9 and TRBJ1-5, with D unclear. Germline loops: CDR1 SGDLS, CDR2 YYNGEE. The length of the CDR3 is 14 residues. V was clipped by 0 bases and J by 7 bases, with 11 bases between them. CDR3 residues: CASSVGQSFQPQHF. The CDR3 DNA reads TGTGCCAGCAGCGTAGGGCAGTCCTTCCAGCCCCAGCATTTT.

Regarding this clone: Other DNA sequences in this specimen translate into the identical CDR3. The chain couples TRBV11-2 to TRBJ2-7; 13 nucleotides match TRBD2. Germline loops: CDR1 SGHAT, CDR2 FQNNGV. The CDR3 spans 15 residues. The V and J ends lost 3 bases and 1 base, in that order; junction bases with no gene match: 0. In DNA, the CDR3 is TGTGCCAGCAGCTTGGGACTAGCGGGGTCCTACGAGCAGTACTTC. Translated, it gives CASSLGLAGSYEQYF.

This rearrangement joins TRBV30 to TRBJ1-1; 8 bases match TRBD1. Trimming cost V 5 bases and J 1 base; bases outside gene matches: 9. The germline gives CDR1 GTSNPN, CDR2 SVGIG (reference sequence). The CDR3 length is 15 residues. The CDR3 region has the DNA TGTGCCTGGCAAAAAAACGACAGGGGGAACACTGAAGCTTTCTTT. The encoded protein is CAWQKNDRGNTEAFF.

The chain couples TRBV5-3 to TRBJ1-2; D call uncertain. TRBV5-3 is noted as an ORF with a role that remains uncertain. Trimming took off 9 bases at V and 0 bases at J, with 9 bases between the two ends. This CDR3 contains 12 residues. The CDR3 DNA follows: TGTGCCACCGATACTTCTAACTATGGCTACACCTTC. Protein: CATDTSNYGYTF.

The CDR3 coding sequence is TGTGCCAGCAGCCGAACCGGGACAGGGTCTGAAAAACTGTTTTTT. Its translation is CASSRTGTGSEKLFF. The rearrangement joins TRBV4-2 to TRBJ1-4; 9 bases fit TRBD1. V gave up 4 bases and J gave up 7 bases; unmatched junction bases: 7. The CDR3 totals 15 residues. In germline, CDR1 is LGHNA, CDR2 YNFKEQ.

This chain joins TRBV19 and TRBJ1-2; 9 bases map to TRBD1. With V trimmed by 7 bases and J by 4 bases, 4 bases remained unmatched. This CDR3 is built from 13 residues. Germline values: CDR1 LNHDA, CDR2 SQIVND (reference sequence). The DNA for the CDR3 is TGTGCCAGTACCGGGACAGGGAGCTATGGCTACACCTTC. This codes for CASTGTGSYGYTF.

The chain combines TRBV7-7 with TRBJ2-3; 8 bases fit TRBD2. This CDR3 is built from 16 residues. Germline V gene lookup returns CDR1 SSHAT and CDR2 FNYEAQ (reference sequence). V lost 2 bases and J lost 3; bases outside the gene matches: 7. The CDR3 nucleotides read TGTGCCAGCAGCTTATATGCGGGGGGTACGACAGATACGCAGTATTTT. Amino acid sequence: CASSLYAGGTTDTQYF.

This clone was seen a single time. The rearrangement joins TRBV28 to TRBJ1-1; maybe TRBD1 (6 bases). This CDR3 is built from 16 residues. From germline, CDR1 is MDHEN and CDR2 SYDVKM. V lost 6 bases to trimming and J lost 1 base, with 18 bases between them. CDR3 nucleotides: TGTGCCAGCAGCGGACAGACTCCGTCGGGGAACACTGAAGCTTTCTTT. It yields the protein CASSGQTPSGNTEAFF.

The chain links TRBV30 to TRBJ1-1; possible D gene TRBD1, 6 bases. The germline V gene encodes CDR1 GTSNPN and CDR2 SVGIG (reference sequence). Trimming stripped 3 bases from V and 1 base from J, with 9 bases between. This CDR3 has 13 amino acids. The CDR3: CAWRRTANTEAFF. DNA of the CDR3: TGTGCCTGGAGAAGGACAGCGAACACTGAAGCTTTCTTT.

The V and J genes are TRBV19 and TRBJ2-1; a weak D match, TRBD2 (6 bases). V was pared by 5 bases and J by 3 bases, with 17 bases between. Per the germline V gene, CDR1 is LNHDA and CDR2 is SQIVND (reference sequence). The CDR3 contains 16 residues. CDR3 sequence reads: CASSSRRERVYNEQFF. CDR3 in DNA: TGTGCCAGTAGTTCCCGAAGAGAGCGGGTCTACAATGAGCAGTTCTTC.

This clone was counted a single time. In nucleotides, the CDR3 is TGCGCCAGCAGCCAGAGTTACAGGACGGGCACTGAAGCTTTCTTT. Its protein is CASSQSYRTGTEAFF. The chain is built from TRBV4-1 and TRBJ1-1, with D perhaps TRBD1 (5 bases). In germline, CDR1 is MGHRA, CDR2 YSYEKL. Trimming shortened V by 3 bases and J by 4 bases, and 15 bases separated the two germline ends. The CDR3 spans 15 residues.

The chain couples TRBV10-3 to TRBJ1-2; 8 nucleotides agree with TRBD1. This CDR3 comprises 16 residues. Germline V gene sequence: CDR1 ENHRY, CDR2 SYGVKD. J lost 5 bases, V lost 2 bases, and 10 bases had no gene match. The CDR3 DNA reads TGTGCCATCAGTGAGACGTTCGGACAGGGTGGATATGGCTACACCTTC. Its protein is CAISETFGQGGYGYTF.

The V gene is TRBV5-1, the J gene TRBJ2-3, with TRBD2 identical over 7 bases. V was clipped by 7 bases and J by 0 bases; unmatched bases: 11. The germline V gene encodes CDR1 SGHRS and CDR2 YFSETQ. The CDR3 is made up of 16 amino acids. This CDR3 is CASCRSGGHSTDTQYF. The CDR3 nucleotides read TGCGCCAGCTGCCGATCGGGGGGTCATAGCACAGATACGCAGTATTTT.

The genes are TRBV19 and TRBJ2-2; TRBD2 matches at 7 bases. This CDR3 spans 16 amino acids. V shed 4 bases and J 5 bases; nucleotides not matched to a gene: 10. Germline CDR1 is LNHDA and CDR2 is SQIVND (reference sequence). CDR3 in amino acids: CASSTPRLAATGELFF. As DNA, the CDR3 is TGTGCCAGTAGTACCCCCCGGCTAGCGGCGACCGGGGAGCTGTTTTTT.

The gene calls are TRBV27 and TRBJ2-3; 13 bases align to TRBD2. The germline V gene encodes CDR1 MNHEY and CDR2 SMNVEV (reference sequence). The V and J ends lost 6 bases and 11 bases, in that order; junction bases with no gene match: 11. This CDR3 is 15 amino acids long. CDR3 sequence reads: CASSPGTSGEGGQYF. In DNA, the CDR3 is TGTGCCAGCAGCCCCGGGACTAGCGGGGAAGGGGGGCAGTATTTT.

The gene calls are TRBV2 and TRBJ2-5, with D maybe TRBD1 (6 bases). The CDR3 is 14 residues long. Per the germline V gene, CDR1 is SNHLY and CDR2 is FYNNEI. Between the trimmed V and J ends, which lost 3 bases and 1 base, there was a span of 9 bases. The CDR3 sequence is CASSDSGAQETQYF. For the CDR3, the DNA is TGTGCCAGCAGTGACTCAGGGGCCCAAGAGACCCAGTACTTC.

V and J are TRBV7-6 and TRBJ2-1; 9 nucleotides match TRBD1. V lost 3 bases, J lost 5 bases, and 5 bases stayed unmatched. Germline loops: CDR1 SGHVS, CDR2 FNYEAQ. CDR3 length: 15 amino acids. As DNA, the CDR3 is TGTGCCAGCAGCTTGAGGACAGGGGCCAACAATGAGCAGTTCTTC. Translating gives CASSLRTGANNEQFF.

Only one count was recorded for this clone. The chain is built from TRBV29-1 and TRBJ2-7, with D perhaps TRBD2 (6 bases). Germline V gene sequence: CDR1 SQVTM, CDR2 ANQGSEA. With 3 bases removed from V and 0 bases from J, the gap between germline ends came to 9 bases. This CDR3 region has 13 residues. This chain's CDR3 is CSVDSGLSYEQYF. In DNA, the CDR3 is TGCAGCGTTGATAGCGGTCTCTCCTACGAGCAGTACTTC.

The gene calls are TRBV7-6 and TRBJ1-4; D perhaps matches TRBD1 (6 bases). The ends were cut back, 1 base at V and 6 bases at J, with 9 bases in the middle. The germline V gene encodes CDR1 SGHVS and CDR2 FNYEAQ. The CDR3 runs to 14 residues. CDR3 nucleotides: TGTGCCAGCAGCTTAGACAGGGCCCATGAAAAACTGTTTTTT. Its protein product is CASSLDRAHEKLFF.

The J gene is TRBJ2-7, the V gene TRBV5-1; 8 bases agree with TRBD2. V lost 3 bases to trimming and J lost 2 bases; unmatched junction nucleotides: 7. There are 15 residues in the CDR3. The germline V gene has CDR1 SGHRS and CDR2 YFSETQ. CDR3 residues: CASSSGGILAYEQYF. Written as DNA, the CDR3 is TGCGCCAGCAGCTCGGGAGGGATCCTAGCCTACGAGCAGTACTTC.

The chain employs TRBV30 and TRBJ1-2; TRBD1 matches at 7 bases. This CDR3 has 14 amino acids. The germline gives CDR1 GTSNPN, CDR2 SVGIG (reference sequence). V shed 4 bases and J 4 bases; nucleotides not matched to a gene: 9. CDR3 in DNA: TGTGCCTGGACTAGGAGGAGACAGGGCTATGGCTACACCTTC. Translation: CAWTRRRQGYGYTF. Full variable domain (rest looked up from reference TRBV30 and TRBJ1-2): SQTIHQWPATLVQPVGSPLSLECTVEGTSNPNLYWYRQAAGRGLQLLFYSVGIGQISSEVPQNLSASRPQDRQFILSSKKLLLSDSGFYLCAWTRRRQGYGYTFGSGTRLTVV.

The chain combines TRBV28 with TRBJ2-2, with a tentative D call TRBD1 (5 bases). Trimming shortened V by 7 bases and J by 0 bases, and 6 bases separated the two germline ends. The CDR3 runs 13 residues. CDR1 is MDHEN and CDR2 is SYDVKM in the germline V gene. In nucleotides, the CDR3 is TGTGCCAGCAAGGGGTCGAACACCGGGGAGCTGTTTTTT. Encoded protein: CASKGSNTGELFF.

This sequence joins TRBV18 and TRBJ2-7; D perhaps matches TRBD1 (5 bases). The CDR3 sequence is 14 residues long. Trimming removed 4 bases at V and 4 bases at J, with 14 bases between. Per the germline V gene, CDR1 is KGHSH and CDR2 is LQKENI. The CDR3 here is CASSLNLDSYEQYF. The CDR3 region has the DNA TGTGCCAGCTCACTTAATCTAGACAGTTACGAGCAGTACTTC.

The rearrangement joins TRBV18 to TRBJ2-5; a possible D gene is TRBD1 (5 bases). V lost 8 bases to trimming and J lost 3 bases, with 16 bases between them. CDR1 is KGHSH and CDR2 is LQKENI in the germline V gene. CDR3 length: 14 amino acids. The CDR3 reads CASVGATQEETQYF. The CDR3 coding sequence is TGTGCCAGCGTAGGGGCGACGCAGGAAGAGACCCAGTACTTC.

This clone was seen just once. CDR3 sequence: CASSPDLLYGYTF. DNA of the CDR3: TGTGCCAGCAGTCCAGACTTGTTATATGGCTACACCTTC. The chain carries TRBV27 and TRBJ1-2, with unresolved D. The CDR3 is made up of 13 amino acids. Trimming stripped 5 bases from V and 5 bases from J, with 12 bases between. CDR1 is MNHEY and CDR2 is SMNVEV in the germline V gene (reference sequence).

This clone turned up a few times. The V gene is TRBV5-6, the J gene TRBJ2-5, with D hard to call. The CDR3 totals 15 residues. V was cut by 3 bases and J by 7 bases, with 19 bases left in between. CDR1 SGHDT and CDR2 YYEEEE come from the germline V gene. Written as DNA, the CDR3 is TGTGCCAGCAGCTGGAGTGGAGCTTATGGTGTGACCCAGTACTTC. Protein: CASSWSGAYGVTQYF.

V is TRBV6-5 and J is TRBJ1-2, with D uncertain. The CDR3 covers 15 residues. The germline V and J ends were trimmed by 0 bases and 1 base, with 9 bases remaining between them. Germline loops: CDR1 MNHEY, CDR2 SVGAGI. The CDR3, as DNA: TGTGCCAGCAGTTACTCACAGAATCGTAACTATGGCTACACCTTC. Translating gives CASSYSQNRNYGYTF.